One and the same sample provided the 29 T cell receptor beta chains below, sequenced in a study of blood T cell repertoires in COVID-19. Libraries were prepared by immunoSEQ multiplex PCR; TCRdb keeps only in-frame clonotypes and omits some of them. In the table there are around 150,000 clones, roughly 90% of which are singletons. The material sequenced was peripheral blood. The receptor source for this set is a man aged 55 to 70 with acute or convalescent COVID-19.

V usage is TRBV6-1 and J usage is TRBJ1-6; D unresolved. V lost 2 bases to trimming and J lost 8 bases, with 10 bases between them. Germline-derived CDR1 and CDR2 are MNHNS and SASEGT. This CDR3 spans 14 amino acids. The CDR3 sequence is CASSEHGLYSPLHF. Written as DNA, the CDR3 is TGTGCCAGCAGTGAACACGGTCTGTATTCACCCCTCCACTTT.

The chain joins TRBV6-2 or TRBV6-3 to TRBJ1-2, with D unresolved. The CDR3 totals 13 residues. The V and J ends lost 2 bases and 2 bases respectively, with 6 bases between them. Germline V CDR1 and CDR2: MNHEY, SVGEGT. The CDR3 DNA sequence: TGTGCCAGCAGTTACGGGGAGAACTATGGCTACACCTTC. Protein sequence: CASSYGENYGYTF.

The chain links TRBV11-2 to TRBJ2-7, with 12 bases matching TRBD2. Trimming cost V 4 bases and J 2 bases; bases outside gene matches: 15. CDR3 length equals 19 residues. Germline CDR1 is SGHAT and CDR2 is FQNNGV. DNA of the CDR3: TGTGCCAGCAGCTCCACTCTACCCTTTACTAGCGGGGGGACCTACGAGCAGTACTTC. Its translation is CASSSTLPFTSGGTYEQYF.

The gene calls are TRBV6-4 and TRBJ1-6; TRBD1 is a possible D gene (5 bases). The CDR3 has 14 amino acids. From germline, CDR1 is MRHNA and CDR2 SNTAGT. V was pared by 6 bases and J by 6 bases, with 12 bases between. The chain's CDR3 is CASSPQGPNSPLHF. CDR3 nucleotide sequence: TGTGCCAGCAGCCCTCAGGGTCCTAATTCACCCCTCCACTTT.

This clone was picked up a small number of times. This rearrangement joins TRBV5-1 to TRBJ2-5; 8 bases are shared with TRBD1. CDR1 and CDR2 (germline): SGHRS, YFSETQ. J gave up 3 bases and V 3 bases, and 4 bases lay outside the gene matches. The CDR3 is 14 amino acids. CDR3 coding DNA: TGCGCCAGCAGCTCTTCAGGGGGCAAAGAGACCCAGTACTTC. Its translation is CASSSSGGKETQYF.

The rearrangement uses TRBV24-1 and TRBJ2-3; D is perhaps TRBD2 (6 bases). Trimming stripped 9 bases from V and 0 bases from J, with 12 bases between. The CDR3 length is 14 residues. Germline values: CDR1 KGHDR, CDR2 SFDVKD. In DNA form, the CDR3 reads TGTGCCACCGCGCCGGGGGTGAGCACAGATACGCAGTATTTT. Residues: CATAPGVSTDTQYF.

On this clone: In the same sample, other DNA sequences code for this CDR3. V and J are TRBV5-1 and TRBJ2-3, with TRBD1 as a possible D gene (6 bases). CDR1 is SGHRS and CDR2 is YFSETQ in the germline V gene. This CDR3 spans 14 amino acids. V was trimmed by 5 bases and J by 1 base, leaving 11 bases between them. CDR3 coding DNA: TGCGCCAGCAGTACGGGACAAGGCACAGATACGCAGTATTTT. Protein: CASSTGQGTDTQYF.

The chain uses TRBV19 and TRBJ1-1; D is undetermined. V dropped 5 bases and J dropped 4 bases, with 17 bases sitting between them. Germline CDR1 LNHDA, CDR2 SQIVND (reference sequence). The CDR3 contains 15 residues. The CDR3 spells CASSLLGVRGTEAFF. DNA for the CDR3: TGTGCCAGTAGTCTCCTTGGGGTCCGGGGCACTGAAGCTTTCTTT.

The CDR3 is CASSQEVSRRGTGELFF. The CDR3 bases are TGTGCCAGCAGCCAAGAGGTTAGTAGGAGAGGCACCGGGGAGCTGTTTTTT. This chain uses TRBV3-1 (or the pseudogene TRBV3-2) with TRBJ2-2; D uncertain. Germline CDR1 reads LGHDT; CDR2 reads YNNKEL (reference sequence). This CDR3 comprises 17 residues. The V and J ends lost 0 bases and 4 bases respectively, with 15 bases between them.

This sequence joins TRBV5-5 and TRBJ1-5; 7 bases are shared with TRBD1. Germline-derived CDR1 and CDR2 are SGHKS and YYEKEE (reference sequence). V trimming: 3 bases; J trimming: 2 bases; junction bases outside the gene matches: 2. The CDR3 sequence is 14 residues long. As DNA, the CDR3 is TGTGCCAGCAGCTGGACAGGAGGCAATCAGCCCCAGCATTTT. Translated, it gives CASSWTGGNQPQHF.

The rearrangement links TRBV5-4 to TRBJ1-3; D is ambiguous. The CDR3 loop spans 15 amino acids. The V and J ends lost 4 bases and 0 bases respectively, with 11 bases between them. Per the germline V gene, CDR1 is SGHNT and CDR2 is YYREEE (reference sequence). CDR3 residues: CASSLNSLSGNTIYF. The DNA for the CDR3 is TGTGCCAGCAGCCTCAACAGCCTCTCTGGAAACACCATATATTTT. Complete variable domain (other parts from reference TRBV5-4 and TRBJ1-3): ETGVTQSPTHLIKTRGQQVTLRCSSQSGHNTVSWYQQALGQGPQFIFQYYREEENGRGNFPPRFSGLQFPNYSSELNVNALELDDSALYLCASSLNSLSGNTIYFGEGSWLTVV.

V usage is TRBV6-6 and J usage is TRBJ1-1, with D possibly being TRBD1 (6 bases). V lost 10 bases, J lost 1 base, and 10 bases lay in between. This CDR3 contains 12 residues. Germline lookup yields CDR1 MNHNY and CDR2 SVGAGI (reference sequence). CDR3 loop: CATCRGNTEAFF. As DNA, the CDR3 is TGTGCCACCTGCAGGGGGAACACTGAAGCTTTCTTT.

The gene calls are TRBV7-9 and TRBJ2-1; D gene uncertain. The CDR3 spans 17 residues. Trimming left V 4 bases short and J 2 bases short, with 18 bases between. Germline V gene sequence: CDR1 SEHNR, CDR2 FQNEAQ (reference sequence). CDR3 region: CASSSYPNRFPYNEQFF. The CDR3 coding sequence is TGTGCCAGCAGCTCCTACCCCAATAGATTCCCCTACAATGAGCAGTTCTTC.

This sequence joins TRBV7-9 and TRBJ1-4; D is undetermined. Germline V lookup: CDR1 SEHNR, CDR2 FQNEAQ (reference sequence). CDR3 length equals 15 residues. Trimming took 5 bases from V and 7 from J, leaving 17 bases between them. The CDR3 loop reads CASSPRRQAAEKLFF. The CDR3 DNA sequence: TGTGCCAGCAGCCCCCGCCGCCAGGCCGCTGAAAAACTGTTTTTT.

The rearrangement uses TRBV3-1 (or the pseudogene TRBV3-2) and TRBJ1-4; the match to TRBD1 covers 7 bases. J gave up 4 bases and V 3 bases, and 2 bases lay outside the gene matches. This CDR3 region has 14 residues. Germline CDR1 is LGHDT and CDR2 is YNNKEL (reference sequence). This CDR3 reads CASSQTGHNEKLFF. The CDR3 DNA is TGTGCCAGCAGCCAGACAGGGCATAATGAAAAACTGTTTTTT.

V gene TRBV7-2 combines with J gene TRBJ2-3; 9 positions match TRBD2. The length of the CDR3 is 15 residues. The junction had 11 bases not matched to a gene; V was cut back by 6 bases and J by 7 bases. In germline, CDR1 is SGHTA, CDR2 FQGNSA. Here the CDR3 reads CASRDGLLAGHTQYF. The CDR3 DNA reads as TGTGCCAGCAGGGACGGATTACTAGCGGGTCATACGCAGTATTTT.

The chain recombines TRBV6-5 with TRBJ2-1; D is possibly TRBD1 (6 bases). Trimming cost V 0 bases and J 4 bases, with 10 bases left between them. The V gene's germline CDR1 is MNHEY and CDR2 SVGAGI. CDR3 length: 15 amino acids. CDR3 region: CASSYSWGRYNEQFF. DNA for the CDR3: TGTGCCAGCAGTTACTCGTGGGGGCGATACAATGAGCAGTTCTTC.

This chain links TRBV19 with TRBJ2-3; D is unresolved. Trimming stripped 3 bases from V and 1 base from J, with 11 bases between. Germline V gene sequence: CDR1 LNHDA, CDR2 SQIVND (reference sequence). This CDR3 is 15 amino acids long. The CDR3 is CASSIGGRRTDTQYF. The CDR3 nucleotides read TGTGCCAGTAGTATCGGCGGCAGACGCACAGATACGCAGTATTTT.

This chain uses TRBV5-1 with TRBJ2-7; no clear D gene. In germline, CDR1 is SGHRS, CDR2 YFSETQ. The CDR3 is made up of 15 amino acids. Trimming cost V 4 bases and J 2 bases, with 16 bases left between them. The CDR3 spells CASSQYSPHTYEQYF. The CDR3 DNA follows: TGCGCCAGCAGCCAATACAGTCCACACACCTACGAGCAGTACTTC. Looking up the rest from reference TRBV5-1 and TRBJ2-7 gives the full variable domain: KAGVTQTPRYLIKTRGQQVTLSCSPISGHRSVSWYQQTPGQGLQFLFEYFSETQRNKGNFPGRFSGRQFSNSRSEMNVSTLELGDSALYLCASSQYSPHTYEQYFGPGTRLTVT.

The rearrangement joins TRBV4-2 to TRBJ1-4; a possible D gene is TRBD1 (6 bases). CDR1 and CDR2 (germline): LGHNA, YNFKEQ. The CDR3 has 16 amino acids. V gave up 1 base and J gave up 4 bases, with 13 bases separating them. Here the CDR3 reads CASSQGSTGYNEKLFF. The CDR3 DNA reads as TGTGCCAGCAGCCAAGGTTCGACAGGCTATAATGAAAAACTGTTTTTT.

The chain is built from TRBV27 and TRBJ1-1; perhaps TRBD1 as D (6 bases). Germline V gene lookup returns CDR1 MNHEY and CDR2 SMNVEV (reference sequence). V was pared by 2 bases and J by 0 bases, with 13 bases between. CDR3 length: 16 amino acids. The CDR3 here is CASSLATGRMNTEAFF. In DNA form, the CDR3 reads TGTGCCAGCAGTTTAGCAACAGGGCGAATGAACACTGAAGCTTTCTTT.

The chain employs TRBV12-3 or TRBV12-4 and TRBJ1-5; D gene ambiguous. The CDR3 runs 12 residues. V gave up 1 base and J gave up 6 bases, with 4 bases separating them. The CDR3 DNA follows: TGTGCCAGCAGTTTAGGGAGTCAGCCCCAGCATTTT. Translating gives CASSLGSQPQHF.

The chain carries TRBV19 and TRBJ1-1; 9 bases agree with TRBD1. The CDR3 covers 16 residues. CDR1 and CDR2 (germline): LNHDA, SQIVND (reference sequence). V shed 5 bases, J shed 0 bases, and the junction held 7 bases outside the gene matches. The chain's CDR3 is CASSRDRASMNTEAFF. The CDR3 DNA reads as TGTGCCAGTAGTCGGGACAGGGCGTCCATGAACACTGAAGCTTTCTTT.

V is TRBV19 and J is TRBJ1-5, with 9 bases fitting TRBD1. This CDR3 is built from 12 residues. The V gene end was trimmed by 10 bases and the J gene end by 4 bases; junction bases not matched to a gene: 2. CDR1 is LNHDA and CDR2 is SQIVND in the germline V gene (reference sequence). CDR3 nucleotides: TGTGCCACCGGACAGGGGAATCAGCCCCAGCATTTT. Amino acid sequence: CATGQGNQPQHF. Full variable domain (rest looked up from reference TRBV19 and TRBJ1-5): DGGITQSPKYLFRKEGQNVTLSCEQNLNHDAMYWYRQDPGQGLRLIYYSQIVNDFQKGDIAEGYSVSREKKESFPLTVTSAQKNPTAFYLCATGQGNQPQHFGDGTRLSIL.

The sample holds one count of this clone. V gene TRBV5-1 combines with J gene TRBJ2-5, with D unclear. Trimming pared 1 base from V and 1 base from J, leaving 11 bases between. The CDR3 is 15 amino acids. Per germline, CDR1 SGHRS and CDR2 YFSETQ. The CDR3 coding sequence is TGCGCCAGCAGCTTGCGGTCGGGTTTCCAAGAGACCCAGTACTTC. Amino acids: CASSLRSGFQETQYF.

This chain connects TRBV5-1 to TRBJ2-7; a weak D match, TRBD1 (5 bases). There are 15 residues in the CDR3. CDR1 and CDR2 (germline): SGHRS, YFSETQ. V dropped 1 base and J dropped 6 bases, with 17 bases sitting between them. The CDR3 region is CASSLSPGREGEQYF. The CDR3 nucleotides read TGCGCCAGCAGCTTGTCTCCAGGCAGGGAAGGCGAGCAGTACTTC.

This rearrangement joins TRBV3-1 (or the pseudogene TRBV3-2) to TRBJ2-7; 8 bases line up with TRBD2. Trimming cost V 1 base and J 3 bases; bases outside gene matches: 8. The CDR3 is made up of 16 amino acids. The V gene's germline CDR1 is LGHDT and CDR2 YNNKEL (reference sequence). In DNA form, the CDR3 reads TGTGCCAGCAGCCAAGGTGCGGCGGGGGGCCTCTACGAGCAGTACTTC. Amino acids: CASSQGAAGGLYEQYF.

The chain's CDR3 is CASSYSQGPYNEQFF. The DNA for the CDR3 is TGCGCCAGCAGCTACAGTCAGGGGCCCTACAATGAGCAGTTCTTC. V and J are TRBV5-1 and TRBJ2-1; a weak D match, TRBD1 (6 bases). CDR1 and CDR2 (germline): SGHRS, YFSETQ. V lost 3 bases, J lost 2 bases, and 12 bases lay in between. The CDR3 totals 15 residues.

This clone came up once. The chain uses TRBV12-3 or TRBV12-4 and TRBJ2-7; D perhaps matches TRBD1 (6 bases). This CDR3 is 13 amino acids long. Trimming shortened V by 5 bases and J by 6 bases, and 14 bases separated the two germline ends. The CDR3 DNA sequence: TGTGCCAGCAGTAAATCTCCAGGGGCCGAGCAGTACTTC. It encodes CASSKSPGAEQYF.